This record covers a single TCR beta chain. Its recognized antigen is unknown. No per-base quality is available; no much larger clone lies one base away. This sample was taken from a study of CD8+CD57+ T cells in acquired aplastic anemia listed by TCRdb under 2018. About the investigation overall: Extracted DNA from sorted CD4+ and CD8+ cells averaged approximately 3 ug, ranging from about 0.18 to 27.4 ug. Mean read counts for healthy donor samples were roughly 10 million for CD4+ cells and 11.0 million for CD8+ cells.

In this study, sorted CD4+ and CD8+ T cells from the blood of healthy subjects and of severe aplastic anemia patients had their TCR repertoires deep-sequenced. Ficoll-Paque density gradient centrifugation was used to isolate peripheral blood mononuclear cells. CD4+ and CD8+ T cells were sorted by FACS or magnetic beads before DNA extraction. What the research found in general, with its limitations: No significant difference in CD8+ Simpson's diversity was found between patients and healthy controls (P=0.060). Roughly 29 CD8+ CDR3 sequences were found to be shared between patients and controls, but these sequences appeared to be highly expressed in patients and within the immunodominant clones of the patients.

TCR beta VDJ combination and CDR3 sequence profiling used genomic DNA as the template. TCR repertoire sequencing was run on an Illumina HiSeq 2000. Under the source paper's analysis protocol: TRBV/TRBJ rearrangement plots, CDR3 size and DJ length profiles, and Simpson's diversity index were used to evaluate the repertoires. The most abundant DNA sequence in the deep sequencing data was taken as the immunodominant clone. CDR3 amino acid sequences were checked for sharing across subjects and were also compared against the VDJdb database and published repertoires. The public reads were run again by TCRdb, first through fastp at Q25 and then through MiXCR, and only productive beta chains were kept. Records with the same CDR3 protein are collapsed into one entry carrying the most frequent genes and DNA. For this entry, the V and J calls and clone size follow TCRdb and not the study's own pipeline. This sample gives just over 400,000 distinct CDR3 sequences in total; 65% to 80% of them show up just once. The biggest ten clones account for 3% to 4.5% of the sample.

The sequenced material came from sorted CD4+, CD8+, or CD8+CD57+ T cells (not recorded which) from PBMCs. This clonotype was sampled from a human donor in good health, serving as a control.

The DNA sequence is given as TGCAGTGCTAGACCGGGAAGGCAAAAAGATACGCAGTATTTT. This codes for CSARPGRQKDTQYF. The sequence links TRBV20-1 to TRBJ2-3; matching of 5 bases hints at TRBD2 as the D gene. The CDR3 runs 14 residues from the cysteine to the phenylalanine. The entry retains the CDR3 DNA only, 42 bases that are in frame from base 1. Trimming costs V 2 bases and J 5 bases, and their ends lie 14 bases apart. CDR1 and CDR2 were assigned from the germline V gene (reference sequence) as DFQATT and SNEGSKA.